This T cell receptor beta chain is drawn from a study of cytomegalovirus exposure and HLA in healthy donors. Overall study findings and caveats: Later analysis indicated greater clonal expansion among HLA-associated TCR beta chains than among equally common other chains.

The PCR was carried out with 60 Vbeta primers and 13 Jbeta primers. Sequencing was performed with immunoSEQ multiplex PCR; in TCRdb, only in-frame clones are kept and a portion is missing. The sample carries 99,000 or so clones, approximately 84% recorded once. This CDR3 has 15 residues. Trimming cost V 3 bases and J 2 bases; bases outside gene matches: 6. The germline V gene encodes CDR1 MNHEY and CDR2 SMNVEV (reference sequence). This clone was observed a single time. Its antigen remains unidentified. The V gene is TRBV27, the J gene TRBJ2-7; 8 nucleotides agree with TRBD2. The specimen sequenced was PBMCs. The clonotype was recovered from a male donor in good health and CMV-seronegative. This chain's CDR3 is CASSFDPGGAYEQYF. The CDR3 DNA sequence: TGTGCCAGCAGTTTTGACCCCGGGGGGGCCTACGAGCAGTACTTC.